A single sample gave rise to the 15 T cell receptor beta chains below, sequenced in a study of human T cells and chemical hapten exposure (TCRdb year 2021). The library was produced with RACE. TCRdb names NextSeq 500 as the instrument used. TCRdb passed the public sequencing reads through fastp at Q25 and MiXCR, retaining productive beta sequences. When rows share a CDR3 protein, they turn into one entry using the most common DNA and genes. Counted in this sample were around 39,000 distinct CDR3 sequences; 6% to 7% of them appeared once. The top ten clones comprise roughly 9.2% of the sample. What the time point label conveys for this sample: patch test 1, 2 weeks after DPC sensitization. This specimen's treatment or condition label, interpreted: therapeutic diphenylcyclopropenone sensitization with weekly scalp DPC. Total RNA was isolated from unfractionated whole blood collected in Tempus Blood RNA tubes.

This specimen consisted of whole blood, obtained in connection with sensitization to the hapten diphenylcyclopropenone (DPC). Source of these receptors: a woman aged 25 to 39 with alopecia areata. Some clones in this sample may be carry-over from other donors' samples.

Ten or more counts support this clonotype. This chain connects TRBV10-3 to TRBJ1-1; tentatively, D is TRBD1 (6 bases). The germline V gene encodes CDR1 ENHRY and CDR2 SYGVKD. The CDR3 extends over 13 amino acids. Trimming took off 3 bases at V and 3 bases at J, with 8 bases between the two ends. The CDR3 is CAISEQGDTEAFF. In nucleotides, the CDR3 is TGTGCCATCAGTGAACAGGGAGACACTGAAGCTTTCTTT.

There are a few counts of this clonotype. The rearrangement links TRBV20-1 to TRBJ1-2; D is ambiguous. This CDR3 region has 12 residues. V lost 0 bases to trimming and J lost 2 bases, with 4 bases between them. Germline V gives CDR1 DFQATT, CDR2 SNEGSKA (reference sequence). CDR3 nucleotide sequence: TGCAGTGCTAGAGAAGGGAACTATGGCTACACCTTC. Its protein is CSAREGNYGYTF.

This clonotype was seen a few times. V usage is TRBV28 and J usage is TRBJ2-1; 10 bases are shared with TRBD2. CDR3 length: 16 residues. Looked up from germline, CDR1 is MDHEN and CDR2 is SYDVKM. V lost 3 bases, J lost 10 bases, and 12 bases stayed unmatched. The CDR3 sequence: CASSFLSSGGAGEQFF. The DNA for the CDR3 is TGTGCCAGCAGTTTTCTTTCCAGCGGGGGGGCCGGGGAGCAGTTCTTC.

In this sample, this clonotype turned up a few times. The chain has TRBV19 and TRBJ2-7; a weak D match, TRBD2 (6 bases). The germline V gene has CDR1 LNHDA and CDR2 SQIVND (reference sequence). The germline V and J ends were trimmed by 6 bases and 1 base, with 13 bases remaining between them. The CDR3 runs 14 residues. CDR3 sequence: CASRPGGDSYEQYF. The CDR3 nucleotides are TGTGCCAGTAGGCCGGGCGGGGATTCCTACGAGCAGTACTTC. The full variable domain, rest sourced from reference TRBV19 and TRBJ2-7, is DGGITQSPKYLFRKEGQNVTLSCEQNLNHDAMYWYRQDPGQGLRLIYYSQIVNDFQKGDIAEGYSVSREKKESFPLTVTSAQKNPTAFYLCASRPGGDSYEQYFGPGTRLTVT.

This clonotype was detected many times. This sequence joins TRBV6-2 or TRBV6-3 and TRBJ2-3; D call uncertain. Trimming left V 5 bases short and J 4 bases short, with 10 bases between. Germline V lookup: CDR1 MNHEY, CDR2 SVGEGT. The CDR3 runs to 13 residues. The CDR3 reads CASSPREPDTQYF. The CDR3 DNA reads as TGTGCCAGCAGTCCCAGAGAACCAGATACGCAGTATTTT.

This clonotype showed up just a few times. The chain links TRBV5-1 to TRBJ1-4; tentatively, D is TRBD1 (6 bases). The germline V gene has CDR1 SGHRS and CDR2 YFSETQ. The CDR3 contains 15 residues. Trimming stripped 3 bases from V and 0 bases from J, with 9 bases between. The CDR3 region is CASSSTGSTNEKLFF. DNA of the CDR3: TGCGCCAGCAGCTCGACAGGCTCAACTAATGAAAAACTGTTTTTT.

In its sample, this clonotype was seen a few times. V gene TRBV6-6 combines with J gene TRBJ1-4; no firm D call. The CDR3 totals 17 residues. Trimming cost V 0 bases and J 1 base, with 12 bases left between them. CDR1 is MNHNY, CDR2 SVGAGI, per germline (reference sequence). The CDR3 coding sequence is TGTGCCAGCAGTTACTCAGGCCTCGAAGGAACTAATGAAAAACTGTTTTTT. Amino acids: CASSYSGLEGTNEKLFF.

The CDR3 here is CSVGGRGVSEAFF. CDR3 DNA sequence: TGCAGTGTCGGAGGCAGGGGGGTCTCTGAAGCTTTCTTT. The rearrangement links TRBV20-1 to TRBJ1-1, with 7 bases identical to TRBD1. Germline V lookup: CDR1 DFQATT, CDR2 SNEGSKA (reference sequence). With V trimmed by 7 bases and J by 6 bases, 11 bases remained unmatched. CDR3 size: 13 residues.

The V call is TRBV12-3 or TRBV12-4, the J call TRBJ2-1; 7 bases agree with TRBD2. This CDR3 has 17 amino acids. V lost 1 base, J lost 0 bases, and 6 bases stayed unmatched. The CDR3 DNA reads TGTGCCAGCAGTTTAGGCGGGGGTCCCAGCTCCTACAATGAGCAGTTCTTC. Protein sequence: CASSLGGGPSSYNEQFF.

This clonotype was seen ten or more times. The chain employs TRBV12-3 or TRBV12-4 and TRBJ2-5, with unresolved D. V was cut by 3 bases and J by 5 bases, with 13 bases left in between. CDR3 size: 14 residues. The CDR3 sequence is CASSFSVRDETQYF. In DNA, the CDR3 is TGTGCCAGCAGTTTTTCGGTCCGTGATGAGACCCAGTACTTC.

This clonotype showed up just a few times. The chain uses TRBV12-3 or TRBV12-4 and TRBJ1-5, with D maybe TRBD1 (5 bases). V was trimmed by 4 bases and J by 7 bases, leaving 8 bases between them. The CDR3 is 12 residues long. DNA for the CDR3: TGTGCCAGCAGTTGGCAGGGCCAGCCCCAGCATTTT. Amino acids: CASSWQGQPQHF.

This clonotype was counted ten times or more. The gene calls are TRBV2 and TRBJ2-7; tentative D call: TRBD2 (5 bases). Per germline, CDR1 SNHLY and CDR2 FYNNEI. The CDR3 runs to 11 residues. Trimming removed 11 bases at V and 6 bases at J, with 14 bases between. The CDR3: CAHSGSGEQYF. The CDR3 nucleotides read TGTGCCCATTCGGGGTCCGGCGAGCAGTACTTC.

Notes on this clonotype: A much larger clone lies one base from this, so it may be a read error. This chain uses TRBV7-6 with TRBJ1-2; D remains unclear. The ends were cut back, 1 base at V and 8 bases at J, with 14 bases in the middle. Germline assignment: CDR1 SGHVS and CDR2 FNYEAQ. The CDR3 is 14 residues long. The CDR3 DNA follows: TGTGCCAGCAGCTTAGGGGCGAAAACAGCGGGCTACACCTTC. Translation: CASSLGAKTAGYTF.

This clonotype was recorded many times. This rearrangement joins TRBV11-2 to TRBJ2-7; 7 nucleotides agree with TRBD1. V was pared by 8 bases and J by 2 bases, with 9 bases of the junction left unmatched. Germline-derived CDR1 and CDR2 are SGHAT and FQNNGV. The CDR3 runs 14 residues. The CDR3 loop reads CASRVGGNPYEQYF. In nucleotides, the CDR3 is TGTGCCAGCCGGGTAGGGGGCAATCCCTACGAGCAGTACTTC.

This clonotype was detected a few times. The chain uses TRBV18 and TRBJ2-1, with 8 bases fitting TRBD1. Germline CDR1 is KGHSH and CDR2 is LQKENI. The CDR3 spans 16 residues. V shed 4 bases, J shed 1 base, and the junction held 6 bases outside the gene matches. Here the CDR3 DNA reads TGTGCCAGCTCACGGGACAGGTCAAGTTCCTACAATGAGCAGTTCTTC. It is translated as CASSRDRSSSYNEQFF.